A selection of T cell receptor beta chains follows, all from one sample in a study of cytomegalovirus exposure and HLA in healthy donors. Some clones are missing from TCRdb's copy, which holds only in-frame ones; the method was immunoSEQ multiplex PCR. The sample has approximately 160,000 clones, around 90% seen once. Sequencing was done on a sample of PBMCs. The receptors stem from a young woman in good health and CMV-seropositive. Both conserved end residues are trimmed from each CDR3. Fields, in order: clone size, V gene, CDR3 protein. Rows may omit the clone size; those that give it use once, few, many or a size class.

. | TRBV14 | ASSQHRGEYTEAF
. | TRBV1 | TSSPGAGEERNTGELF
. | TRBV5-1 | ASSLQWGRDTQY
. | TRBV9 | ASSVSSGRKETQY
. | TRBV11-2 | ASSLGAGGIGDTQY
. | TRBV6-6 | ASSYRGGQETQY
. | TRBV28 | ASSARLAASKGTQY
once | TRBV7-9 | ASSPGERNYGYT
. | TRBV30 | AWSVTSGNTGELF
. | TRBV7-2 | ASSLSSGELF
. | TRBV11-2 | ASRGGTEVVNRYEQY
. | TRBV19 | ASSIVRNTEAF
. | TRBV5-1 | ASSLGVLAGESYEQY
. | TRBV5-1 | ASSLQLAVTDTQY
. | TRBV5-6 | ASSLTGDQPQH
medium-sized | TRBV5-6 | ASSSREWGEGYQETQY
once | TRBV5-1 | ASSWGRLASQGEQY
. | TRBV18 | ASSPLTSGGAYEQY
. | TRBV27 | ASSLQGMPYEQY
. | TRBV19 | ASTSGLAGVTGELF
. | TRBV29-1 | SVQAGGPNYNEQF
. | TRBV7-2 | ASSLEGLAGAGEQF
. | TRBV11-2 | ASTRGDRAFYEQY
. | TRBV7-6 | ASSLGGRRANEQF
. | TRBV19 | ASSMGGGSYNEQF
. | TRBV6-1 | ASSGAGLAEQY
. | TRBV19 | ASSMLDRSSYGYT
. | TRBV29-1 | SVLRDNYGYT
. | TRBV5-8 | ASIPMQYTPGTDREQY
. | TRBV7-6 | ASSPGTWGYNEQF
. | TRBV6-8 | ASSYCPLAGGPPTGELF
. | TRBV2 | ASSVTSGSSYEQY
. | TRBV28 | ASSSVSSGANVLT
. | TRBV9 | ASSRDGQGRDEQY
. | TRBV10-3 | AITRDRGPAGELF
. | TRBV15 | ATSRDITGNYGYT
once | TRBV5-1 | ASSSILGDRRAYEQY
. | TRBV5-4 | ASSLSDRGPLWGEGEQF
. | TRBV5-1 | ASSPDRVDEQY
. | TRBV11-2 | ASSLDPRGLAGEETQY
. | TRBV29-1 | SVPGLRAYEQY
. | TRBV30 | AWSGQLNTETF
. | TRBV27 | ASGGGFGPQETQY
. | TRBV4-1 | ASLGGGAYEQY
. | TRBV5-1 | ASRTDGGNTEAF
. | TRBV5-1 | ASSRFSGTDTQY
. | TRBV27 | ASSLREGQPQH